The clone carrying this T cell receptor (beta chain) was recorded at least ten times. Antigen: not known. V was pared by 3 bases and J by 0 bases, with 10 bases between. The germline gives CDR1 MNHEY, CDR2 SMNVEV (reference sequence). There are 15 residues in the CDR3. This entry belongs to a study of CD8 T cells in ankylosing spondylitis. Regarding the study as a whole: It appeared that ankylosing spondylitis blood was characterized by a TCR beta motif of several highly homologous variants. It was reported that disease-linked clones were significantly enriched in matched ankylosing spondylitis synovial fluid.

Quantitative 5'-RACE with molecular barcodes produced the TCR beta libraries. TCRdb passed the 5' RACE reads through MiXCR, listing each CDR3 protein once. The sample shows about 140,000 distinct CDR3 sequences, approximately 7.4% of them seen only once. The receptor comes from a female donor with ankylosing spondylitis or in good health (not recorded which). Sequencing input: blood, either unsorted or a sorted T cell fraction (not recorded which). The genes are TRBV27 and TRBJ2-3; D is perhaps TRBD1 or TRBD2 (5 bases each). CDR3 coding DNA: TGTGCCAGCAGTTTGCGAGGGGCTAGCACAGATACGCAGTATTTT. This sequence encodes CASSLRGASTDTQYF.